This T cell receptor beta chain was captured in a study of blood T cell repertoires in COVID-19. Under the authors' procedure: Nucleated cell counts were estimated from reference gene primer amplification. Libraries were prepared by immunoSEQ multiplex PCR; TCRdb keeps only in-frame clonotypes and omits some of them. From that table come the V and J calls and clone size; the DNA was used to work out D and trimming. The sample includes approximately 210,000 clones, more than 85% of them seen just once. Trimming removed 1 base at V and 6 bases at J, with 6 bases between. The CDR3 runs to 13 residues. V and J are TRBV12-3 or TRBV12-4 and TRBJ2-2, with a weak D call TRBD2 (5 bases). This sequence originates from a middle-aged man with acute or convalescent COVID-19. Sequenced material: peripheral blood. The CDR3 DNA reads TGTGCCAGCAGTTTAGTGGAGGCCGGGGAGCTGTTTTTT. It translates to CASSLVEAGELFF.